This T cell receptor beta chain was sequenced for a study of control samples from healthy donors and cancer patients. Sequencing used immunoSEQ multiplex PCR; TCRdb keeps in-frame clones, though not all of them. The table lists 84,000 or so clones, 91% of them singletons, with approximately 14% in the top ten. This CDR3 comprises 13 residues. Trimming removed 10 bases from V and 2 bases from J; junction bases left unmatched: 7. The germline CDR1 and CDR2 sequences are MDHEN and SYDVKM. This chain uses TRBV28 with TRBJ2-7; TRBD2 matches 8 bases. Sequencing was performed on blood. This TCR came from a man aged 30-40 years in good health. DNA for the CDR3: TGTGCCACCTCCAACGGGGGGGCCTACGAGCAGTACTTC. This translates into CATSNGGAYEQYF.